These 11 T cell receptor beta chains were sequenced from one sample in a study of identical twins. From the 5' RACE reads, TCRdb called clonotypes with MiXCR, one entry per CDR3 protein. The sample consists of 500,000 to 600,000 distinct CDR3 sequences, 20% to 25% of them appearing once. The same sample was also used in a study of T cells expressing NK-cell markers.

Material: CD4+ T cells sorted from blood. The receptors were sampled from a woman aged 18-35 years in good health.

This clonotype was recorded a few times. The chain combines TRBV12-3 or TRBV12-4 with TRBJ1-2; unclear D gene. CDR3 size: 11 residues. The V gene lost 3 bases and the J gene lost 5 bases, with 4 bases spanning the gap. CDR3 DNA sequence: TGTGCCAGCAGTTTCCAATATGGCTACACCTTC. Translated, it gives CASSFQYGYTF.

This clonotype was seen repeatedly, ten times or more. This sequence joins TRBV12-3 or TRBV12-4 and TRBJ1-5, with TRBD1 matching 7 bases. V lost 4 bases to trimming and J lost 1 base; unmatched junction nucleotides: 4. The CDR3 is 15 residues long. DNA for the CDR3: TGTGCCAGCAGTTACAGGGGCTGGAGCAATCAGCCCCAGCATTTT. Translating it yields CASSYRGWSNQPQHF.

This clonotype was observed a few times. The chain links TRBV24-1 to TRBJ2-5; TRBD1 matches at 7 bases. Germline loops: CDR1 KGHDR, CDR2 SFDVKD. V trimming: 7 bases; J trimming: 5 bases; junction bases outside the gene matches: 9. The CDR3 runs to 14 residues. In nucleotides, the CDR3 is TGTGCCACCAGCGCGACAGGGCCTGGGGAGACCCAGTACTTC. Translated, it gives CATSATGPGETQYF.

The rearrangement links TRBV21-1 to TRBJ2-6; the D segment call TRBD2 is taken from the table without a DNA check. TRBV21-1 is reported as a pseudogene. This CDR3 has 20 amino acids. The CDR3 coding sequence is TGTGCCAGCAGCAAAGAAAGACGCGGTGGCGGAGGGACTGGGGCCAACGTCCTGACTTTC. Translated: CASSKERRGGGGTGANVLTF.

This clonotype was detected a few times. The chain links TRBV20-1 to TRBJ2-1; TRBD2 matches 9 bases. The CDR3 runs to 15 residues. CDR1 is DFQATT, CDR2 SNEGSKA, per germline (reference sequence). The junction had 6 bases not matched to a gene; V was cut back by 3 bases and J by 3 bases. CDR3 sequence (DNA): TGCAGTGCTAGTAGAGCGGGGGGCCGCTACAATGAGCAGTTCTTC. This gives the protein CSASRAGGRYNEQFF.

As to this clonotype: At one end, the junction sequence differs from germline, possibly due to a read error. This sequence joins TRBV5-5 and TRBJ1-6; D remains ambiguous. Germline-derived CDR1 and CDR2 are SGHKS and YYEKEE (reference sequence). The CDR3 spans 17 residues. For the CDR3, the DNA is TGTGCCAGCAGCTTGATTCATAGTCGCTCCTATAATTCTCCCCTCCACTTT. Translating gives CASSLIHSRSYNSPLHF. Combining the CDR3 with reference TRBV5-5 and TRBJ1-6 gives the whole variable domain DAGVTQSPTHLIKTRGQQVTLRCSPISGHKSVSWYQQVLGQGPQFIFQYYEKEERGRGNFPDRFSARQFPNYSSELNVNALLLGDSALYLCASSLIHSRSYNSPLHFGNGTRLTVT.

This chain joins TRBV4-2 and TRBJ2-5; TRBD2 aligns across 7 bases. CDR1 and CDR2 (germline): LGHNA, YNFKEQ. The V gene end was trimmed by 0 bases and the J gene end by 10 bases; junction bases not matched to a gene: 8. The CDR3 totals 14 residues. The CDR3 bases are TGTGCCAGCAGCCAAGAAATGGATCGCGGGAGCCAGTACTTC. Translating gives CASSQEMDRGSQYF.

This clonotype showed up just a few times. CDR3 sequence reads: CASSLDWGAEAFF. The CDR3 DNA reads TGCGCCAGCAGCTTGGATTGGGGGGCTGAAGCTTTCTTT. V usage is TRBV5-1 and J usage is TRBJ1-1, with D possibly matching TRBD1 (5 bases). The ends were cut back, 0 bases at V and 6 bases at J, with 9 bases in the middle. This CDR3 comprises 13 residues. Germline assignment: CDR1 SGHRS and CDR2 YFSETQ.

This clonotype was counted only a few times. The CDR3 region is CASSHAPTSYNEQFF. The CDR3 nucleotides read TGTGCCAGCTCGCACGCTCCAACTAGTTACAATGAGCAGTTCTTC. The rearrangement uses TRBV18 and TRBJ2-1; weak D call: TRBD2 (5 bases). The CDR3 covers 15 residues. Germline lookup yields CDR1 KGHSH and CDR2 LQKENI. The germline V and J ends were trimmed by 6 bases and 4 bases, with 16 bases remaining between them.

The sample holds a few counts of this clonotype. In DNA form, the CDR3 reads TGTGCCAGCAGTTTATCGATGTGGGGAGGTGCTGAAGCTTTCTTT. Protein product: CASSLSMWGGAEAFF. The chain couples TRBV27 to TRBJ1-1; D is uncertain. The CDR3 is 15 residues long. V gave up 0 bases and J gave up 6 bases, with 14 bases separating them. Germline CDR1 and CDR2: MNHEY and SMNVEV (reference sequence).

The V gene is TRBV6-5, the J gene TRBJ1-4, with 8 positions matching TRBD1. The ends lost 2 bases at V and 4 bases at J; junction bases unmatched: 0. The CDR3 is 14 residues long. Germline-derived CDR1 and CDR2 are MNHEY and SVGAGI. CDR3 residues: CASSYGQGNEKLFF. The CDR3 DNA sequence: TGTGCCAGCAGTTACGGACAGGGTAATGAAAAACTGTTTTTT.